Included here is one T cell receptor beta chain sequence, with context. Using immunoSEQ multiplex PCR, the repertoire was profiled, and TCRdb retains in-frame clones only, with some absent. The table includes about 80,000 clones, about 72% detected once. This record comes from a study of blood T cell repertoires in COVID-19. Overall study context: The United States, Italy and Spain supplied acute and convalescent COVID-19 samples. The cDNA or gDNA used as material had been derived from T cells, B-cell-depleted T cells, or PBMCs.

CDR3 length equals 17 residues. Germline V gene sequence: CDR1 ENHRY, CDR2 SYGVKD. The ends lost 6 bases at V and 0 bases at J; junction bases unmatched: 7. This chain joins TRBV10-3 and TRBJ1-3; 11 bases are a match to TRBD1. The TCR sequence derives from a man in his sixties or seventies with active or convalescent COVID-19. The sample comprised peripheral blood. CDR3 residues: CAIRPGTGGNSGNTIYF. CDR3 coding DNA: TGTGCCATCAGGCCCGGGACAGGGGGAAACTCTGGAAACACCATATATTTT.